Reported below is one TCR beta chain. Only a few counts were recorded for this clonotype. It has no known antigen specificity. No base-level quality is on record; no much larger clone is a single base apart. Donors were around 37 systemically healthy Caucasian individuals from Russia aged roughly 6 to 90 years. Approximately 9 milliliters of peripheral blood were collected from each donor into EDTA-treated Vacutainer tubes. Ficoll-Paque density-gradient centrifugation was used to isolate PBMCs, with at least 7 million obtained per sample. Total RNA, at least 6 micrograms per sample, was extracted from PBMCs with Trizol reagent. For every donor, flow cytometry on a PBMC aliquot measured the percentage of naive CD45RAhigh/CD27high T cells. This sample stems from a study of blood T cells in healthy people across ages (dated by TCRdb to 2013 to 2016). As for the study more broadly: In model experiments, template switching captured roughly one uniquely barcoded TCR beta cDNA molecule for every two T cells. Age-related changes in TCR beta repertoire diversity were measured in the study by deep sequencing normalized with unique cDNA molecular identifiers. Four age groups were formed from the donors: young (average around 15 years), middle-aged (around 37), aged (about 62) and long-lived (about 80). Using the same blood draw, the study looked at two additional independent replicas of 1 million unique cDNA reads for two donors, one aged 18 to 30 and the other aged 80 or older. The study at large found these results: As age increased, observed TCR beta diversity per million T cells dropped in a roughly linear way, and a significant reduction was already evident by age around 41. A strong correlation was found between observed TCR beta diversity and the percentage of naive T cells measured by flow cytometry. Compared with the aged group, the long-lived group had more naive CD4+ T cells, fewer expanded clones and increased TCR diversity, a pattern suggesting age selection. Donor CMV infection status was unknown, potentially confounding age-related changes in expanded clonotypes. Estimates of total diversity from one million sequenced T cells were regarded as lower bounds and underestimates. Because profiling used bulk unsorted PBMCs, naive and antigen-experienced compartments could not be compared conclusively.

The method was 5' RACE. Sequenced using an Illumina HiSeq 2500. A second PCR of about 7 to 12 cycles was run with a J-beta primer mix and a sample-barcoded 5' primer. Each TCR beta cDNA molecule received a unique molecular identifier from a template-switch 5' adaptor carrying 12 random nucleotides. At least 2.5 million CDR3-containing paired-end reads were obtained from each sample. First-strand cDNA was synthesized from all RNA with the Mint cDNA synthesis kit, primed by a TRBC-specific oligonucleotide. All cDNA was treated with uracil-DNA glycosylase and then went through a first 18-cycle PCR with the universal primers M1SS and BC2_uni_R. The original pipeline was this. Each sample was normalized by randomly selecting 1 million high-quality reads, each carrying a distinct molecular identifier. Reads sharing molecular identifiers were discarded rather than binned into consensus sequences. MiTCR, run with a Q25 quality threshold and the strictest error-elimination algorithm, handled CDR3 identification, clonotype clustering and error correction. A nonparametric unseen species model using Euler transformation provided a lower-bound estimate of total TCR beta diversity. In TCRdb, the public reads were trimmed at Q25 with fastp and aligned with MiXCR, with productive beta chains retained. Each entry is one CDR3 protein sequence, shown with its most common DNA and genes. The V and J calls reflect TCRdb's pipeline rather than the authors' work. The sample data list some 850,000 distinct CDR3 sequences, and about a quarter of these were observed just once. The ten largest make up around 3% of the sample.

The same data also contributed to another study, on T cells of mothers and their children. The other study reports the following: Nine systemically healthy Caucasian individuals served as donors, namely three mothers together with their six children. cDNA synthesis consumed the entire amount of extracted RNA, loaded at around 1.4 ug RNA in each 15 ul reaction. In the second PCR, the M1S primer added sample barcodes and 2-4 random nucleotides. Over 8 million TCR beta CDR3 reads were obtained for each mother, and millions of reads were obtained for each child. In both related and unrelated pairs, thymic selection shapes the output of TCR recombination in a similar way, with inherited differences having only a minor effect. Normalized repertoire overlap was always found to be slightly, but never significantly, higher in related mother-child pairs than in unrelated mother-child pairs. With a sensitivity of about 100 clones per million clonotypes, no persistent microchimeric T cell clones were detected. The study used deep NGS to compare TCR beta repertoires of mothers and children, seeking features distinguishing related mother-child pairs from unrelated individuals. The mean age was 40 +/- 4 years for the mothers and about 10 +/- 4 years for the children. After adapter ligation with NEBNext reagents, the libraries were sequenced on Illumina HiSeq 2000 with 100+100 nt paired-end reads. To avoid cross-contamination, the mother libraries and the child libraries were prepared a month apart and sequenced in separate runs. Each donor had between roughly 450,000 and 2,300,000 distinct TCR beta clonotypes identified. Naive TCR beta clonotypes were estimated from low-frequency clonotypes matched to each donor's FACS-determined naive share, without sorting.

This sequence was found in a boy younger than 18 in good health. Sequencing was performed on blood.

The bases are TGTGCCAGCAGTTACGGGCCACCGGGACAGGGCTTTCTTGGCTCTGGAAACACCATATATTTT. Translated, this gives CASSYGPPGQGFLGSGNTIYF. Recombination connected TRBV6-5 to TRBJ1-3, with 9 central nucleotides matching TRBD1. Trimming takes 2 bases off V and 0 bases off J; junction bases not matched to a gene: 17. As encoded in the germline V gene, CDR1 is MNHEY while CDR2 is SVGAGI. From its cysteine to its phenylalanine, the CDR3 spans 21 amino acids. The DNA shown is the 63-base CDR3, in frame from base 1.